The text below deals with one T cell receptor beta chain. Its specificity is not known. PCR was performed using 60 Vbeta and 13 Jbeta primers. This table comes from immunoSEQ multiplex PCR, and its TCRdb copy is limited to in-frame clones, with some not included. The sample table sets out roughly 150,000 clones. The data were taken from a study of cytomegalovirus exposure and HLA in healthy donors. Overall study results and limits: The investigators catalogued 160 or so TCR beta chains as cytomegalovirus-associated.

Germline-derived CDR1 and CDR2 are SNHLY and FYNNEI. J was trimmed by 8 bases and V by 7 bases; bases with no gene match: 11. The CDR3 has 15 amino acids. This rearrangement joins TRBV2 to TRBJ2-1, with 10 bases identical to TRBD2. The TCR comes from a woman aged 50 to 60 in good health and CMV-seronegative. The sample taken for sequencing was PBMCs. The CDR3 sequence is CASMESGGAMYEQFF. CDR3 DNA: TGTGCCAGCATGGAAAGCGGGGGGGCTATGTATGAGCAGTTCTTC. The full variable domain, rest sourced from reference TRBV2 and TRBJ2-1, is EPEVTQTPSHQVTQMGQEVILRCVPISNHLYFYWYRQILGQKVEFLVSFYNNEISEKSEIFDDQFSVERPDGSNFTLKIRSTKLEDSAMYFCASMESGGAMYEQFFGPGTRLTVL.